Included here is one T cell receptor beta chain sequence, with context. Its specificity is unknown. The PCR used 60 Vbeta and 13 Jbeta primers. Profiled with immunoSEQ multiplex PCR; TCRdb holds only in-frame clones, not every one. The sample contains about 170,000 clones, about 80% of which appear only once. V was pared by 2 bases and J by 5 bases, with 10 bases between. The CDR3 has 14 residues. Germline V gene lookup returns CDR1 LGHNA and CDR2 YNFKEQ. The entry originates in a study of cytomegalovirus exposure and HLA in healthy donors. Study findings and constraints: Later work found that TCR association rates differed between HLA loci; DRB1 had the most and HLA-C the fewest.

The source material was PBMCs. The gene calls are TRBV4-2 and TRBJ2-1; D is ambiguous. The sequence came from a man aged 18 to 29 in good health and CMV-seronegative. The CDR3 DNA reads as TGTGCCAGCAGCCAACCCCTTCTTCACAATGAGCAGTTCTTC. It translates to CASSQPLLHNEQFF.